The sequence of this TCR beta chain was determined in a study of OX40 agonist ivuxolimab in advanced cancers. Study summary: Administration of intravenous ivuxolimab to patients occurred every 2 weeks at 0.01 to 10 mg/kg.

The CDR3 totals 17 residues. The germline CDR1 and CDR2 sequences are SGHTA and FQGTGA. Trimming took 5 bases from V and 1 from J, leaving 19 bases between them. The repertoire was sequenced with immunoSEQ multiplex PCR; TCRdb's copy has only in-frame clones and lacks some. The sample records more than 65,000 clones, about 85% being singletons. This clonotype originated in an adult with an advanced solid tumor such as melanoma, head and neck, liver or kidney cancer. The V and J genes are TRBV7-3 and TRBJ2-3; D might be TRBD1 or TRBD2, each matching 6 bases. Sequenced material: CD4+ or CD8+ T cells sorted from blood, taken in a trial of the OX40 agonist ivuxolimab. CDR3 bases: TGTGCCAGCAGCACGGGGGCCGCGACAGGCGGCACAGATACGCAGTATTTT. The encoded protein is CASSTGAATGGTDTQYF.